This passage covers 19 T cell receptor beta chains from one sample sequenced in a study of blood T cells in healthy people across ages. Alongside a J-beta primer mix, a sample-barcoded 5' primer served in a second PCR lasting about 7 to 11 cycles. Via MiXCR, TCRdb re-called the 5' RACE reads, giving one row per CDR3 protein. In the table there are about 830,000 distinct CDR3 sequences, 58% of which are singletons. Sequences were obtained from blood. Every receptor here comes from a man aged 25-45 years in good health.

The chain has TRBV11-2 and TRBJ1-2; D is undetermined. Between the trimmed V and J ends, which lost 3 bases and 4 bases, there was a span of 9 bases. The length of the CDR3 is 13 residues. CDR1 and CDR2 (germline): SGHAT, FQNNGV. In DNA form, the CDR3 reads TGTGCCAGCAGCTTCGGGTCTCGCTATGGCTACACCTTC. Protein product: CASSFGSRYGYTF.

This clonotype was observed a single time. The V call is TRBV5-1, the J call TRBJ2-7, with D perhaps TRBD1 or TRBD2 (6 bases each). Germline V gene sequence: CDR1 SGHRS, CDR2 YFSETQ. Trimming stripped 2 bases from V and 1 base from J, with 22 bases between. The length of the CDR3 is 18 residues. The DNA of the CDR3 is TGCGCCAGCAGCTTAGGGGGACTTGACAGGCGGGTATCCTACGAGCAGTACTTC. This sequence encodes CASSLGGLDRRVSYEQYF.

In its sample, this clonotype was seen a few times. The gene calls are TRBV27 and TRBJ2-5, with D maybe TRBD2 (6 bases). The germline V gene encodes CDR1 MNHEY and CDR2 SMNVEV (reference sequence). The CDR3 is 11 amino acids. V gave up 7 bases and J gave up 4 bases, with 7 bases separating them. CDR3 residues: CASMEGETQYF. In nucleotides, the CDR3 is TGTGCCAGCATGGAGGGAGAGACCCAGTACTTC.

This clonotype has ten or more counts. The chain links TRBV4-2 to TRBJ2-1; TRBD2 is a possible D gene (5 bases). Germline lookup yields CDR1 LGHNA and CDR2 YNFKEQ. The CDR3 is 12 residues long. The ends were cut back, 0 bases at V and 13 bases at J, with 10 bases in the middle. CDR3 protein: CASSQEPRVQFF. The CDR3 bases are TGTGCCAGCAGCCAAGAACCGAGGGTCCAGTTCTTC.

This chain connects TRBV29-1 to TRBJ2-3; 8 nucleotides agree with TRBD1. There are 15 residues in the CDR3. Germline V CDR1 and CDR2: SQVTM, ANQGSEA. With V trimmed by 6 bases and J by 0 bases, 8 bases remained unmatched. The CDR3 DNA reads TGCAGCGTCGGAAGGACAGGGTCTAGCACAGATACGCAGTATTTT. This translates into CSVGRTGSSTDTQYF.

This chain uses TRBV6-2 or TRBV6-3 with TRBJ2-7; TRBD1 aligns across 7 bases. Germline CDR1 reads MNHEY; CDR2 reads SVGEGT. J lost 2 bases, V lost 6 bases, and 13 bases had no gene match. The CDR3 sequence is 16 residues long. The CDR3 bases are TGTGCCAGCAGCTTAGGACTGACAGGGTTGACCTACGAGCAGTACTTC. Its translation is CASSLGLTGLTYEQYF.

This chain connects TRBV29-1 to TRBJ1-2; unclear D gene. V dropped 2 bases and J dropped 3 bases, with 10 bases sitting between them. Germline V CDR1 and CDR2: SQVTM, ANQGSEA. There are 13 residues in the CDR3. Here the CDR3 reads CSVERAAYYGYTF. The CDR3 region has the DNA TGCAGCGTTGAACGGGCGGCCTACTATGGCTACACCTTC.

J is TRBJ1-6 and V is TRBV4-2; weak D call: TRBD1 (5 bases). Looked up from germline, CDR1 is LGHNA and CDR2 is YNFKEQ. There are 16 residues in the CDR3. V was cut by 1 base and J by 5 bases, with 12 bases left in between. The CDR3 protein is CASSQVWGDNNSPLHF. CDR3 coding DNA: TGTGCCAGCAGCCAAGTATGGGGGGATAATAATTCACCCCTCCACTTT.

This clonotype was counted a few times. The J gene is TRBJ1-2, the V gene TRBV12-3 or TRBV12-4; D ambiguous. This CDR3 has 12 amino acids. Deletions cut 7 bases from V and 5 bases from J, with 11 bases between. The CDR3 here is CASMRGDYGYTF. CDR3 nucleotide sequence: TGTGCCAGCATGAGAGGAGATTATGGCTACACCTTC.

The rearrangement joins TRBV2 to TRBJ2-3; D uncertain. Deletions cut 5 bases from V and 8 bases from J, with 14 bases between. The germline CDR1 and CDR2 sequences are SNHLY and FYNNEI. This CDR3 has 13 amino acids. The chain's CDR3 is CASSPSSRFTQYF. The CDR3 nucleotides are TGTGCCAGCAGTCCCTCCTCTAGGTTTACGCAGTATTTT.

The CDR3 loop is CASSPPGTGAFVYTF. As DNA, the CDR3 is TGTGCCAGCAGTCCACCCGGGACAGGGGCGTTTGTCTACACCTTC. The chain is built from TRBV28 and TRBJ1-2; 10 bases line up with TRBD1. CDR3 length: 15 amino acids. V lost 5 bases, J lost 10 bases, and 13 bases stayed unmatched. Germline values: CDR1 MDHEN, CDR2 SYDVKM.

This rearrangement joins TRBV7-9 to TRBJ1-2; D is ambiguous. The length of the CDR3 is 13 residues. In germline, CDR1 is SEHNR, CDR2 FQNEAQ (reference sequence). Trimming stripped 10 bases from V and 3 bases from J, with 15 bases between. The CDR3 DNA is TGTGCCACCCTGCTGGGCGGGGACTATGGCTACACCTTC. It specifies CATLLGGDYGYTF.

The chain recombines TRBV4-3 with TRBJ2-1, with 14 bases fitting TRBD2. There are 20 residues in the CDR3. The germline gives CDR1 LGHNA, CDR2 YSLEER. J gave up 4 bases and V 0 bases, and 11 bases lay outside the gene matches. CDR3 DNA: TGCGCCAGCAGCCAAGAGGGGTTGGGACTAGCGGGAGCCCATTACAATGAGCAGTTCTTC. Protein: CASSQEGLGLAGAHYNEQFF.

In regard to this clonotype: Germline is not matched at one junction end, which may reflect a read error. V usage is TRBV6-5 and J usage is TRBJ1-2, with 8 bases fitting TRBD1. CDR3 size: 14 residues. CDR1 and CDR2 (germline): MNHEY, SVGAGI. The CDR3 loop is CASTYRGGNYGYTF. Here the CDR3 DNA reads TGTGCCAGCACTTACAGGGGGGGAAACTATGGCTACACCTTC.

This clonotype was seen repeatedly, ten times or more. The chain couples TRBV3-1 to TRBJ2-6; a possible D gene is TRBD1 (7 bases). Germline V gene data show CDR1 as LGHDT and CDR2 as YNNKEL (reference sequence). This CDR3 is 16 amino acids long. The germline V and J ends were trimmed by 3 bases and 2 bases, with 11 bases remaining between them. The CDR3 loop reads CASSHRGTAGANVLTF. The CDR3 region has the DNA TGTGCCAGCAGCCACCGCGGGACAGCTGGGGCCAACGTCCTGACTTTC.

The chain couples TRBV3-1 to TRBJ2-3; 11 positions agree with TRBD2. With 1 base clipped from V and 6 bases from J, the junction kept 9 bases outside the gene matches. Germline V lookup: CDR1 LGHDT, CDR2 YNNKEL (reference sequence). This CDR3 has 17 amino acids. The CDR3 DNA follows: TGTGCCAGCAGCCAAGGAAGTTTTAGCGGGAGGGCCGATACGCAGTATTTT. Protein product: CASSQGSFSGRADTQYF.

Comments on this clonotype: An end of the junction differs from the germline gene, which may be a read error. The genes are TRBV4-2 and TRBJ2-3, with D maybe TRBD1 (6 bases). CDR1 and CDR2 (germline): LGHNA, YNFKEQ. CDR3 size: 15 residues. CDR3 amino acids: CASSQAPDSRDAQYF. The CDR3 nucleotides read TGTGCCAGCAGCCAAGCCCCGGACAGCAGAGATGCGCAGTATTTT.

This clonotype was seen a few times. The chain uses TRBV30 and TRBJ1-5, with TRBD1 as a possible D gene (5 bases). The CDR3 is 13 amino acids. Germline V CDR1 and CDR2: GTSNPN, SVGIG (reference sequence). V gave up 3 bases and J gave up 7 bases, with 13 bases separating them. The CDR3 spells CAWSAGGEQPQHF. CDR3 sequence (DNA): TGTGCCTGGAGCGCCGGGGGTGAACAGCCCCAGCATTTT.

A single count supports this clonotype. The chain employs TRBV20-1 and TRBJ2-7, with 8 bases that match TRBD1. The DNA end lines up better with TRBJ2-5; the J call may be wrong. Germline V gene sequence: CDR1 DFQATT, CDR2 SNEGSKA (reference sequence). CDR3 length: 14 residues. The CDR3 DNA sequence: TGCAGTGCTAGCTCCCAGGGGGCTGGAGAGACCCAGTACTTC. Its translation: CSASSQGAGETQYF.